This TCR beta chain emerged from a study of neoadjuvant anti-PD-1 for oral cavity cancer (dated by TCRdb to the early 2020s). About the full investigation: Three to four biweekly doses of nivolumab at 3 mg/kg were mostly administered to patients before curative-intent surgical resection. Patients without progression received a fourth nivolumab dose around day 43 and underwent definitive surgical resection on days 50-56. Under RECIST 1.1, patients with complete response, partial response or stable disease were classed as responders, and patients with progression were classed as non-responders. The parent correlative cohort included about a dozen patients, with an approximately 35% response rate.

Study-wide conclusions, independent of this receptor: Only a few patients per response group were included in the TCR analyses, and the authors called for validation in larger cohorts. A higher pretreatment blood Treg/Th17 ratio correlated with both higher pretreatment blood TCRbeta clonality and lower post-treatment tumor TCRbeta clonality. Larger post-treatment sizes of preexisting intratumoral clones correlated with greater tumor shrinkage, suggesting expansion of preexisting clones contributed to response.

This clone came up a few times. Its antigen specificity is not known. Per-nucleotide qualities are absent, and no much larger clonotype sits a single base away. For survey sequencing, tumor libraries mostly used approximately 4.7 ug of input genomic DNA, with two replicates for each sample. The immunoSEQ hsTCRbeta kit was used to prepare TCRbeta libraries, following the manufacturer's instructions. The finished libraries were brought together in one pool at about 2.8 nM, which was then read using an Illumina NovaSeq 6000 S4 flow cell. The original pipeline was this. The immunoSEQ Analyzer handled quality control and preprocessing of the raw data. The analysis was limited to productive rearrangements, and each clonotype was defined by a unique CDR3 amino acid sequence. Repertoire clonality was estimated as the Gini-Simpson index, which was computed with the R package tcR. Gini indices were compared with Student's t test, and associations with tumor size change were assessed by Pearson correlation. Not all clones reach the TCRdb copy of this immuneACCESS table, which keeps in-frame sequences only. Checked studies attribute under half of the gap to unresolved V genes and leave the rest unexplained. The DNA was the basis for D and trimming; V, J and clone size are from that table. For this sample there are 9,500 to 12,000 clones; roughly half appear just once. The top ten clones comprise 26% of the sample.

What the time point label conveys for this sample: before neoadjuvant nivolumab. Patients had been newly diagnosed with stage II-IVA oral cavity squamous cell carcinoma, and no prior systemic or radiation treatment had been given to the patients. Everyone in the cohort had locally advanced, HPV-negative oral cavity squamous cell carcinoma. Samples came from a longitudinal correlative study of a single-arm phase II trial of neoadjuvant nivolumab in oral cavity squamous cell carcinoma. Subject-matched pre- and post-treatment PBMCs and tumors from three responders and three non-responders underwent genomic DNA-based TCRbeta sequencing. For tumor tissue, genomic DNA extraction relied on the Maxwell RSC DNA from Tissue kit. Its CDR3 holds 12 amino acids, cysteine through phenylalanine. Left in the record is the CDR3 DNA by itself, 36 bases read in frame from the first base. V and J lose 2 bases and 5 bases, and a span of 7 bases separates them. Per the germline V gene, SNHLY is the CDR1 and FYNNEI is the CDR2.

The rearrangement combines TRBV2 with TRBJ2-7; TRBD1 is possibly the D segment (5 matching bases). The starting material was tumor tissue, obtained before nivolumab (anti-PD-1) treatment. The sequence was collected from a person aged 35-79 years with oral cavity squamous cell carcinoma. The CDR3 reads CASSEQGNEQYF. At the DNA level, the sequence is TGTGCCAGCAGTGAACAGGGAAACGAGCAGTACTTC.